These 2 T cell receptor beta chains share one sample of origin, sequenced in a study of T cell responses to AZD1222 COVID-19 vaccine. Sequencing used immunoSEQ multiplex PCR; TCRdb keeps in-frame clones, though not all of them. Among 90,000 to 100,000 clones, about 90% were seen once, and the ten largest hold about 16%. The material was peripheral blood, obtained 28 days after the second AZD1222 dose. Receptor source: an adult who received the AZD1222 COVID-19 vaccine.

The chain links TRBV9 to TRBJ2-1; D perhaps matches TRBD2 (6 bases). Germline values: CDR1 SGDLS, CDR2 YYNGEE. The V end lost 2 bases, the J end lost 3 bases, and 12 bases lay between the germline ends. The CDR3 contains 15 residues. The CDR3 DNA reads TGTGCCAGCAGCGTCGGGGACTTCAGCTACAATGAGCAGTTCTTC. Protein: CASSVGDFSYNEQFF.

The genes are TRBV7-9 and TRBJ2-7; D ambiguous. The germline V gene has CDR1 SEHNR and CDR2 FQNEAQ (reference sequence). Trimming removed 3 bases at V and 0 bases at J, with 3 bases between. CDR3 length equals 12 residues. CDR3: CASSFSSYEQYF. The CDR3 DNA follows: TGTGCCAGCAGCTTTAGCTCCTACGAGCAGTACTTC.